This T cell receptor beta chain was recorded in a study of identical twins. A universal primer site arose from template switching, and cDNA bore unique molecular identifiers. TCRdb called the 5' RACE reads again in MiXCR, with one record for every CDR3 protein. Of a few hundred thousand distinct CDR3 sequences in the sample, 13% to 15% were seen once. Study findings and constraints: Memory repertoires lacked the insertion deficit that abundant cord blood beta clonotypes showed.

This CDR3 comprises 17 residues. The germline V gene encodes CDR1 SNHLY and CDR2 FYNNEI. V lost 5 bases to trimming and J lost 7 bases, with 26 bases between them. This clonotype has ten or more counts. Its antigen remains unidentified. In addition, the sample was reused for a study of yellow fever vaccine responses in identical twins.

The sequence came from a woman under 30 in good health. Sequenced sample: CD4+ T cells sorted from blood. The chain has TRBV2 and TRBJ1-2; no firm D call. CDR3: CASSTPGGSNGGLGYTF. The CDR3, as DNA: TGTGCCAGCAGTACCCCAGGAGGGTCGAACGGTGGGCTTGGCTACACCTTC.